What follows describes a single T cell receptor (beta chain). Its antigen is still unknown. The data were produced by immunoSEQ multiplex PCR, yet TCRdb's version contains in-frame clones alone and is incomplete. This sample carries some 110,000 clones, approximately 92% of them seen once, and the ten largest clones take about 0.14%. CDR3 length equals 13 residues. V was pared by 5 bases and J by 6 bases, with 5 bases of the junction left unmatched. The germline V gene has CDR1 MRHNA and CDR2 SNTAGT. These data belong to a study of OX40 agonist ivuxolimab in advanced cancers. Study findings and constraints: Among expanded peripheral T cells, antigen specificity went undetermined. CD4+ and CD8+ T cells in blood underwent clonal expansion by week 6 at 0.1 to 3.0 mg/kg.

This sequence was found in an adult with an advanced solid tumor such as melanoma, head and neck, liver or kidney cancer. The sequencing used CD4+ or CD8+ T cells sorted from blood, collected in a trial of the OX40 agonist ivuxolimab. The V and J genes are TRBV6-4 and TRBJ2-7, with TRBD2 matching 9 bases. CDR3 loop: CASSSELAGEQYF. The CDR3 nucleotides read TGTGCCAGCAGTTCAGAACTAGCGGGCGAGCAGTACTTC.